This T cell receptor (beta chain) emerged from a study of blood T cells in healthy people across ages. Overall study: About one barcoded beta molecule per two T cells was captured by template switching. Study-wide findings and caveats: Diversity figures derived from one million T cells were judged to underestimate the true value. Donor CMV status, an unknown factor, possibly confounded changes in expanded clonotypes.

To note about this clonotype: Its specificity is unknown. This may stem from a read error, because a much larger clone lies one nucleotide away.

CDR1 is MNHEY, CDR2 SMNVEV, per germline (reference sequence). V shed 4 bases, J shed 7 bases, and the junction held 10 bases outside the gene matches. The CDR3 has 15 amino acids. Alongside a J-beta primer mix, a sample-barcoded 5' primer served in a second PCR lasting roughly 6 to 11 cycles. One entry per CDR3 protein, called by TCRdb with MiXCR from the 5' RACE reads. The table has approximately 810,000 distinct CDR3 sequences, around 30% seen once. Sequencing was performed on blood. This receptor was identified in a woman older than 75 in good health. V usage is TRBV27 and J usage is TRBJ2-7; 10 positions agree with TRBD2. CDR3: CASSWSGGAYNEQYF. The CDR3 DNA is TGTGCCAGCAGTTGGAGCGGGGGGGCCTACAATGAGCAGTACTTC.